Presented here are 16 T cell receptor beta chains from one specimen sequenced in a study of Ad26.COV2.S vaccination and SARS-CoV-2 variants. The treatment: around 19 received Ad26.COV2.S at low or high dose, single or two shots; 5 received placebo; per-sample allocation not given. Specimens were obtained on day 63 following the first vaccine or placebo injection. Sequencing was performed with immunoSEQ multiplex PCR; in TCRdb, only in-frame clones are kept and a portion is missing. The repertoire holds about 680,000 clones, with 80% to 90% as singletons. This sample comprised peripheral blood, obtained in a trial of Ad26.COV2.S vaccine versus placebo. The receptors come from a person between 18 and 65 years old who received the Ad26.COV2.S COVID-19 vaccine or a placebo.

V gene TRBV7-2 combines with J gene TRBJ2-7; 10 positions agree with TRBD2. CDR3 length equals 13 residues. V lost 2 bases and J lost 13; bases outside the gene matches: 8. Germline V lookup: CDR1 SGHTA, CDR2 FQGNSA. This chain's CDR3 is CASSLSLAGLPYF. CDR3 sequence (DNA): TGTGCCAGCAGCTTATCACTAGCGGGACTCCCTTACTTC.

This sequence joins TRBV7-2 and TRBJ1-5; weak D call: TRBD1 (6 bases). Trimming took 5 bases from V and 7 from J, leaving 9 bases between them. In germline, CDR1 is SGHTA, CDR2 FQGNSA. The CDR3 has 12 residues. Written as DNA, the CDR3 is TGTGCCAGCAGCCCCGGACAGCAGCCCCAGCATTTT. It is translated as CASSPGQQPQHF.

The chain has TRBV7-2 and TRBJ2-2; no firm D call. V gave up 5 bases and J gave up 7 bases, with 5 bases separating them. Per the germline V gene, CDR1 is SGHTA and CDR2 is FQGNSA. The CDR3 is 11 amino acids. The CDR3 sequence: CASSPHGELFF. DNA of the CDR3: TGTGCCAGCAGCCCCCACGGGGAGCTGTTTTTT.

The chain employs TRBV18 and TRBJ2-1, with a weak D call TRBD1 (5 bases). Trimming took 2 bases from V and 7 from J, leaving 12 bases between them. The CDR3 runs 14 residues. Germline CDR1 reads KGHSH; CDR2 reads LQKENI. Written as DNA, the CDR3 is TGTGCCAGCTCACCAACGGACAATACAAATGAGCAGTTCTTC. Amino acids: CASSPTDNTNEQFF. Drawing the rest from reference TRBV18 and TRBJ2-1, the complete variable domain is NAGVMQNPRHLVRRRGQEARLRCSPMKGHSHVYWYRQLPEEGLKFMVYLQKENIIDESGMPKERFSAEFPKEGPSILRIQQVVRGDSAAYFCASSPTDNTNEQFFGPGTRLTVL.

J is TRBJ1-1 and V is TRBV6-5, with D unclear. The ends were cut back, 4 bases at V and 0 bases at J, with 6 bases in the middle. CDR3 length: 13 residues. Germline V gene data show CDR1 as MNHEY and CDR2 as SVGAGI. CDR3 amino acids: CASSFGMNTEAFF. DNA of the CDR3: TGTGCCAGCAGTTTCGGCATGAACACTGAAGCTTTCTTT.

This sequence joins TRBV7-8 and TRBJ2-7; 9 bases align to TRBD1. The CDR3 has 15 amino acids. Unmatched junction bases numbered 10, after V lost 5 bases and J lost 5 bases. Looked up from germline, CDR1 is SGHVS and CDR2 is FQNEAQ. The CDR3 bases are TGTGCCAGCAGCCTCCGCCGGGACAGGGTGGACGAGCAGTACTTC. Residues: CASSLRRDRVDEQYF.

The chain has TRBV19 and TRBJ1-5, with D unresolved. Germline CDR1 reads LNHDA; CDR2 reads SQIVND (reference sequence). Trimming left V 3 bases short and J 6 bases short, with 12 bases between. The CDR3 extends over 14 amino acids. The CDR3 reads CASSIGPSGQPQHF. The DNA for the CDR3 is TGTGCCAGTAGTATCGGTCCATCGGGTCAGCCCCAGCATTTT.

This clone has just one count. The gene calls are TRBV7-6 and TRBJ2-7; D assignment may be TRBD1 or TRBD2 (5 bases each). Germline V gene data show CDR1 as SGHVS and CDR2 as FNYEAQ. Trimming shortened V by 2 bases and J by 5 bases, and 10 bases separated the two germline ends. The CDR3 spans 13 residues. The CDR3 DNA follows: TGTGCCAGCAGCTTAAAAGGGACCGACGAGCAGTACTTC. Its protein is CASSLKGTDEQYF.

This rearrangement joins TRBV5-1 to TRBJ1-6; D is unclear. This CDR3 contains 14 residues. Trimming removed 1 base at V and 6 bases at J, with 8 bases between. Germline loops: CDR1 SGHRS, CDR2 YFSETQ. The CDR3 loop is CASSLRQINSPLHF. Written as DNA, the CDR3 is TGCGCCAGCAGCTTGAGGCAGATTAATTCACCCCTCCACTTT.

This clone has a single count. Mismatch with germline at one junction end may stem from a read error. The rearrangement joins TRBV2 to TRBJ2-3; perhaps TRBD2 as D (6 bases). The CDR3 sequence is 13 residues long. CDR1 and CDR2 (germline): SNHLY, FYNNEI. This CDR3 reads CASSKTSRDTQYF. CDR3 sequence (DNA): TGTGCCAGCAGCAAAACTAGCAGAGATACGCAGTATTTT. Filled out from reference TRBV2 and TRBJ2-3, the complete variable domain reads EPEVTQTPSHQVTQMGQEVILRCVPISNHLYFYWYRQILGQKVEFLVSFYNNEISEKSEIFDDQFSVERPDGSNFTLKIRSTKLEDSAMYFCASSKTSRDTQYFGPGTRLTVL.

This rearrangement joins TRBV7-2 to TRBJ2-7; the match to TRBD2 covers 8 bases. The CDR3 runs 15 residues. Germline CDR1 reads SGHTA; CDR2 reads FQGNSA. Trimming took 2 bases from V and 3 from J; bases not matched to a gene: 6. The CDR3 reads CASSLRGGNLYEQYF. CDR3 coding DNA: TGTGCCAGCAGCTTACGCGGGGGGAACCTCTACGAGCAGTACTTC.

V and J are TRBV7-8 and TRBJ2-1, with 7 bases that match TRBD1. This CDR3 spans 15 amino acids. Germline V gene sequence: CDR1 SGHVS, CDR2 FQNEAQ. V gave up 5 bases and J gave up 4 bases; unmatched junction bases: 8. The CDR3 nucleotides read TGTGCCAGCAGCCCGGGACAGACTCGATACAATGAGCAGTTCTTC. This translates into CASSPGQTRYNEQFF.

V and J are TRBV7-2 and TRBJ2-4; D perhaps matches TRBD2 (6 bases). The CDR3 has 18 residues. Germline CDR1 SGHTA, CDR2 FQGNSA. V was trimmed by 5 bases and J by 0 bases, leaving 20 bases between them. CDR3 amino acids: CASSRDFRGQKAKNIQYF. CDR3 nucleotides: TGTGCCAGCAGCCGGGACTTCCGAGGTCAAAAAGCCAAAAACATTCAGTACTTC. Filled out from reference TRBV7-2 and TRBJ2-4, the complete variable domain reads GAGVSQSPSNKVTEKGKDVELRCDPISGHTALYWYRQSLGQGLEFLIYFQGNSAPDKSGLPSDRFSAERTGGSVSTLTIQRTQQEDSAVYLCASSRDFRGQKAKNIQYFGAGTRLSVL.

The chain uses TRBV7-2 and TRBJ2-7; maybe TRBD1 (6 bases). This CDR3 is 15 amino acids long. V lost 3 bases, J lost 4 bases, and 16 bases lay in between. CDR1 and CDR2 from the germline V gene are SGHTA and FQGNSA. The CDR3 loop is CASSLTTGLSYEQYF. The CDR3 coding sequence is TGTGCCAGCAGCTTGACGACAGGTCTTTCATACGAGCAGTACTTC.

The rearrangement uses TRBV9 and TRBJ2-1, with D unclear. The CDR3 is made up of 14 amino acids. The V end was cut by 0 bases, the J end by 8 bases, with 12 bases between. CDR1 and CDR2 (germline): SGDLS, YYNGEE. The CDR3 nucleotides are TGTGCCAGCAGCGTAGAGTCCGCTGGGGATGAGCAGTTCTTC. It codes for CASSVESAGDEQFF.

V is TRBV6-5 and J is TRBJ1-2, with a possible D match to TRBD1 (5 bases). Germline CDR1 reads MNHEY; CDR2 reads SVGAGI. The CDR3 consists of 11 residues. V lost 6 bases, J lost 14 bases, and 16 bases lay in between. Here the CDR3 DNA reads TGTGCCAGCAGGCAAGGGGTTGGAAAAACCTTC. Protein: CASRQGVGKTF.